This TCR beta chain is from a study of blood T cell repertoires in COVID-19 (dated by TCRdb to the early 2020s). At the level of the whole study: Samples covering the acute and convalescent phases of COVID-19 were provided by collaborators in the United States, Italy and Spain. The prospective study material was composed of cDNA or gDNA derived from T cells, B-cell-depleted T cells, or PBMCs. Subjects who had been exposed to COVID-19, were actively infected with it, or had recovered from it provided the deeply sampled blood TCRbeta repertoires that made up the dataset. The repertoires were released in a freely available public database meant as a resource for research on the immune response to SARS-CoV-2. Samples came from the ongoing ImmuneRACE study (first 160 participants) plus 1,254 subjects from 6 global collaborators. The sample metadata nearly always contained a de-identified subject ID, COVID-19 status, age in years and sex. HLA class I and class II types, where available, came from metadata supplied by the sample provider rather than from assay-based typing.

TCRbeta CDR3 regions were amplified from genomic DNA using the immunoSEQ Assay, a bias-controlled multiplex PCR. In the authors' own workflow: Within the assay, amplification of reference gene primers was used to estimate how many nucleated cells each sample contained. To quantify the absolute abundance of each unique TCRbeta CDR3 rearrangement, sequence reads were collapsed and filtered. For each sample, productive Simpson clonality was calculated as the square root of Simpson's diversity index over productive rearrangements. TCRdb stores this immuneACCESS table with in-frame sequences only. Part of the clones is absent; in the studies checked, under half of the shortfall reflects unresolved V genes, and no reason is known for the rest. That table gives V, J and clone size, and the DNA gave D and trimming. The sample table records 95,000 to 150,000 clones; about nine tenths of these occur just once. Around 4.2% of the sample lies in the top ten.

Study-wide findings and limitations: How much clinical and demographic metadata was included differed by source and by participant, and the metadata was provided uncurated.

A note on this clone: Its recognized antigen is unknown. Qualities for individual bases were not recorded, and no much larger clone is one base off.

Whole blood was collected in K2EDTA tubes by collaborating institutions according to the institutions' own protocols. Collaborator samples were shipped for TCRbeta analysis as frozen whole blood, isolated PBMCs, or DNA extracted from either sample type. The specimen sequenced was peripheral blood. The receptor comes from a man between 40 and 49 years old with acute or convalescent COVID-19.

CDR3 reads: CASSQGNLNYGYTF. The DNA sequence reads TGTGCCAGCAGTCAGGGTAACCTTAACTATGGCTACACCTTC. The chain couples TRBV5-4 to TRBJ1-2; tentative D gene TRBD1, with 5 bases matching. V drops 5 bases and J drops 1 base, leaving 12 bases in between. The CDR3, cysteine through phenylalanine, is 14 amino acids long. CDR3 DNA is the only sequence kept; it has 42 bases, read in frame from the first base. CDR1 and CDR2, looked up from the germline V gene (reference sequence), are SGHNT and YYREEE.